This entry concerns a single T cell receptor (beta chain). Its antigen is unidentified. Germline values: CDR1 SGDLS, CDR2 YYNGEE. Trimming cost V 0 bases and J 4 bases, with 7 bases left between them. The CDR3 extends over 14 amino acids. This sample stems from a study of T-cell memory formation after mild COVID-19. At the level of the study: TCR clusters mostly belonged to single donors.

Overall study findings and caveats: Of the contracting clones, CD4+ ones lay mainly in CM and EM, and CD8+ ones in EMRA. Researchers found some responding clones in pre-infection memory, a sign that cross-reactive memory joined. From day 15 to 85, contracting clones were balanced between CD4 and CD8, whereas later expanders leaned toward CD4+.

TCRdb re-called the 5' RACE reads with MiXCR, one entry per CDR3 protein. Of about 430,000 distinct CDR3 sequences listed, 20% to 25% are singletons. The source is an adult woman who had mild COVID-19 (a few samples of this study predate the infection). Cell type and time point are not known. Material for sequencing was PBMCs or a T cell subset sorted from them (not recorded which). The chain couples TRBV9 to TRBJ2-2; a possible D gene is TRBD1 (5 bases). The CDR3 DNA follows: TGTGCCAGCAGCGTAGAGGGGCGCACCGGGGAGCTGTTTTTT. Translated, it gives CASSVEGRTGELFF.